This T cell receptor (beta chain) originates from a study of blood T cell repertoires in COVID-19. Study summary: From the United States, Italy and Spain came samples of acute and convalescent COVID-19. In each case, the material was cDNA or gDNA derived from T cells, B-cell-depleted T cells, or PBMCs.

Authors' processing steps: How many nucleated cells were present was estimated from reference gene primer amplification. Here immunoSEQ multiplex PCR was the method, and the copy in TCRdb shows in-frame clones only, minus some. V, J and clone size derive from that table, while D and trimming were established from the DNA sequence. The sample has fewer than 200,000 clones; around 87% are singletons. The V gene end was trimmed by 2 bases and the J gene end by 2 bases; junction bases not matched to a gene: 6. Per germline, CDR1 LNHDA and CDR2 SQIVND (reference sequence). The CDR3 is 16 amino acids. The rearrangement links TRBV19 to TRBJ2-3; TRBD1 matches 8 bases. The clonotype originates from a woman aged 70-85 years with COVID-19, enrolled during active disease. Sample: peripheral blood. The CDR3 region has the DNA TGTGCCAGTAGTATACAGGCAGGGGGCAACACAGATACGCAGTATTTT. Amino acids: CASSIQAGGNTDTQYF. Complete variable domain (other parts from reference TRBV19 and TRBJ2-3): DGGITQSPKYLFRKEGQNVTLSCEQNLNHDAMYWYRQDPGQGLRLIYYSQIVNDFQKGDIAEGYSVSREKKESFPLTVTSAQKNPTAFYLCASSIQAGGNTDTQYFGPGTRLTVL.